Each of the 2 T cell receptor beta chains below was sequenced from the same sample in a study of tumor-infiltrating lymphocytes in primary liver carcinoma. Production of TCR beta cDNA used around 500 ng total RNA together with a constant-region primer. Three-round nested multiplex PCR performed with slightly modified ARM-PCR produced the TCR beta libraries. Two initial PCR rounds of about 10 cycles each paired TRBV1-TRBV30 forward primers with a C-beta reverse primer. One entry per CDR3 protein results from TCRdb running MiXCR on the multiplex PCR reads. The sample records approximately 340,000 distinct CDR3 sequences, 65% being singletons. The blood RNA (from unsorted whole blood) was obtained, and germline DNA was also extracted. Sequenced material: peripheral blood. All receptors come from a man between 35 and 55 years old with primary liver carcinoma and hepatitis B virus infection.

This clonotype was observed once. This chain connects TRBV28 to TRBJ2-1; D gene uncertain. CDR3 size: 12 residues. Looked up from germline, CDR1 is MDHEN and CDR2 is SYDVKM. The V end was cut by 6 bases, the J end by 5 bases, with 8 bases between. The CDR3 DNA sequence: TGTGCCAGCAGAACCAGAGACAATGAGCAGTTCTTC. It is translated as CASRTRDNEQFF.

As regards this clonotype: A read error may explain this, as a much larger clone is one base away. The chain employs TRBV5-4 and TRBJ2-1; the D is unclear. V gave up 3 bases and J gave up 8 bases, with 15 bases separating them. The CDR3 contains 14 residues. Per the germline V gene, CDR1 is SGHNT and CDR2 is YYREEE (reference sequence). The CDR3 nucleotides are TGTGCCAGCAGCTCCTTGGAAAGGCAAGATGAGCAGTTCTTC. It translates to CASSSLERQDEQFF.